The 9 T cell receptor beta chains below come from one sample, sequenced in a study of blood T cell repertoires in COVID-19. Sequenced by immunoSEQ multiplex PCR; TCRdb stores in-frame clones only, minus some. Counted here are 110,000 to 150,000 clones, over 70% occurring once; the ten biggest clones make up 44%. Sequenced input: peripheral blood. These TCRs come from a human donor in a cohort sampled during active COVID-19.

This chain uses TRBV4-3 with TRBJ2-5; TRBD2 aligns across 10 bases. CDR3 length: 16 residues. With V trimmed by 0 bases and J by 2 bases, 3 bases remained unmatched. The germline gives CDR1 LGHNA, CDR2 YSLEER. CDR3 nucleotide sequence: TGCGCCAGCAGCCAAGATAGAGCGGGGGGGCAAGAGACCCAGTACTTC. This sequence encodes CASSQDRAGGQETQYF.

This clone appeared once. This chain joins TRBV7-6 and TRBJ2-1; TRBD1 matches 7 bases. V was pared by 5 bases and J by 0 bases, with 4 bases of the junction left unmatched. The CDR3 is made up of 15 amino acids. Germline V gene data show CDR1 as SGHVS and CDR2 as FNYEAQ. CDR3 sequence (DNA): TGTGCCAGCAGCCACGGGGACAGCTCCTACAATGAGCAGTTCTTC. This sequence encodes CASSHGDSSYNEQFF.

V usage is TRBV28 and J usage is TRBJ2-1; D may be TRBD2 (5 bases). The CDR3 has 13 amino acids. CDR1 and CDR2 from the germline V gene are MDHEN and SYDVKM. With 3 bases removed from V and 7 bases from J, the gap between germline ends came to 10 bases. The CDR3 sequence is CASSFRGFNEQFF. Written as DNA, the CDR3 is TGTGCCAGCAGTTTCCGAGGGTTTAATGAGCAGTTCTTC.

The CDR3 DNA is TGTGCCAGCAGCCAATCCTCAGTCAGTCACTACACCTTC. Translated, it gives CASSQSSVSHYTF. This rearrangement joins TRBV4-2 to TRBJ1-2; D unresolved. The germline CDR1 and CDR2 sequences are LGHNA and YNFKEQ. The CDR3 covers 13 residues. Deletions cut 2 bases from V and 10 bases from J, with 14 bases between.

The chain uses TRBV24-1 and TRBJ2-7; no reliable D call. CDR3 length: 13 amino acids. Between the trimmed V and J ends, which lost 9 bases and 4 bases, there was a span of 15 bases. Germline-derived CDR1 and CDR2 are KGHDR and SFDVKD. CDR3 protein: CATGPRYRYEQYV. The CDR3 DNA reads TGTGCCACCGGTCCCCGGTACCGGTACGAGCAGTACGTC.

V and J are TRBV7-2 and TRBJ2-7; perhaps TRBD2 as D (5 bases). V lost 5 bases to trimming and J lost 2 bases, with 19 bases between them. Germline V gives CDR1 SGHTA, CDR2 FQGNSA. CDR3 length: 16 amino acids. CDR3 nucleotide sequence: TGTGCCAGCAGCCCCAACAGCGGCCACCCCGCCTACGAGCAGTACTTC. Encoded protein: CASSPNSGHPAYEQYF. Full variable domain (outside the CDR3, taken from reference TRBV7-2 and TRBJ2-7): GAGVSQSPSNKVTEKGKDVELRCDPISGHTALYWYRQSLGQGLEFLIYFQGNSAPDKSGLPSDRFSAERTGGSVSTLTIQRTQQEDSAVYLCASSPNSGHPAYEQYFGPGTRLTVT.

With respect to this clone: The identical CDR3 is also encoded by other nucleotide sequences in the sample. The chain has TRBV27 and TRBJ1-2; TRBD1 aligns across 7 bases. The J segment lost 3 bases and the V segment lost 5 bases, leaving 3 bases of the junction unmatched. The germline V gene has CDR1 MNHEY and CDR2 SMNVEV (reference sequence). This CDR3 has 13 residues. The CDR3 DNA is TGTGCCAGCAGTCGGGACAGAGACTATGGCTACACCTTC. Its translation is CASSRDRDYGYTF.

The chain couples TRBV2 to TRBJ2-7; 8 nucleotides match TRBD1. V dropped 5 bases and J dropped 7; count of bases not matched to a gene: 13. The germline gives CDR1 SNHLY, CDR2 FYNNEI. The CDR3 runs 15 residues. CDR3 loop: CASSYSGGPHQEQYF. The CDR3 DNA is TGTGCCAGCAGTTATTCAGGGGGCCCCCATCAGGAGCAGTACTTC. Filled out from reference TRBV2 and TRBJ2-7, the complete variable domain reads EPEVTQTPSHQVTQMGQEVILRCVPISNHLYFYWYRQILGQKVEFLVSFYNNEISEKSEIFDDQFSVERPDGSNFTLKIRSTKLEDSAMYFCASSYSGGPHQEQYFGPGTRLTVT.

The chain is built from TRBV7-9 and TRBJ2-1; 7 nucleotides match TRBD2. V lost 5 bases and J lost 12; bases outside the gene matches: 16. The CDR3 runs 15 residues. Per germline, CDR1 SEHNR and CDR2 FQNEAQ (reference sequence). CDR3 sequence reads: CASSRGSAGRRGQFF. The CDR3 coding sequence is TGTGCCAGCAGCCGTGGCTCAGCGGGGCGGCGGGGGCAGTTCTTC.